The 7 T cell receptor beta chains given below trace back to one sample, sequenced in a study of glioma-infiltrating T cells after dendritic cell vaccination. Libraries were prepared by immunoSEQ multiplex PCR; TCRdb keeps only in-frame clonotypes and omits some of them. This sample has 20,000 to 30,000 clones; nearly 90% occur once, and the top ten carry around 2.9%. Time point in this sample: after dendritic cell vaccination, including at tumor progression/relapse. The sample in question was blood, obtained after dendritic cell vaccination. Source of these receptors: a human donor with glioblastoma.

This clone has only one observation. The CDR3 nucleotides read TGTGCCAGCTCGCCGGACAGGGTAGCTGGCTACACCTTC. Translating it yields CASSPDRVAGYTF. The chain is built from TRBV18 and TRBJ1-2; TRBD1 matches 8 bases. Germline V lookup: CDR1 KGHSH, CDR2 LQKENI. V shed 6 bases, J shed 7 bases, and the junction held 7 bases outside the gene matches. This CDR3 comprises 13 residues. Full variable domain (rest looked up from reference TRBV18 and TRBJ1-2): NAGVMQNPRHLVRRRGQEARLRCSPMKGHSHVYWYRQLPEEGLKFMVYLQKENIIDESGMPKERFSAEFPKEGPSILRIQQVVRGDSAAYFCASSPDRVAGYTFGSGTRLTVV.

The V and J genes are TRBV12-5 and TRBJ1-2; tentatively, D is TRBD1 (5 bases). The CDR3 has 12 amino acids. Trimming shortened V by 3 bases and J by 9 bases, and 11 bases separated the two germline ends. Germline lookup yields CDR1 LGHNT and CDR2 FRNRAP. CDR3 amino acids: CASGFAGNSYTF. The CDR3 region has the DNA TGTGCTAGTGGTTTTGCAGGGAATAGCTACACCTTC.

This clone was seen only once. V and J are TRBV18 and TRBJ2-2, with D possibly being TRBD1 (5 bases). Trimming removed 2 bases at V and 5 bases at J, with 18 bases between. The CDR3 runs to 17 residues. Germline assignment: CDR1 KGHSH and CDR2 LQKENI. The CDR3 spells CASSPDSRGVRTGELFF. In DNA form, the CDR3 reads TGTGCCAGCTCACCAGACTCAAGGGGTGTGAGAACCGGGGAGCTGTTTTTT.

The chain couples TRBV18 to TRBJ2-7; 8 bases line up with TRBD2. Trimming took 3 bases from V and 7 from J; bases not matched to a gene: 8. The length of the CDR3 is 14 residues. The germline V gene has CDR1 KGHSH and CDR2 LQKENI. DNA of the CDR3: TGTGCCAGCTCACCGGGACTAGGCAGTTGGGAGCAGTACTTC. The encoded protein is CASSPGLGSWEQYF.

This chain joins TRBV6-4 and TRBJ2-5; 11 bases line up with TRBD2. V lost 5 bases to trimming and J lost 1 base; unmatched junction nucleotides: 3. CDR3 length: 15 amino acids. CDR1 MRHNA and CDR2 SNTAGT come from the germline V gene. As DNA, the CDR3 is TGTGCCAGCAGTCCGGGACTAGCGGCCCAAGAGACCCAGTACTTC. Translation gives CASSPGLAAQETQYF.

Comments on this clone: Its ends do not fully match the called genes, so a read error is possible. The CDR3 sequence is CASSEDRAYEQHF. The CDR3 coding sequence is TGTGCCAGCAGTGAAGACAGGGCTTACGAGCAGCACTTC. The chain couples TRBV6-1 to TRBJ2-7; possible D gene TRBD1, 6 bases. This CDR3 is 13 amino acids long. Germline loops: CDR1 MNHNS, CDR2 SASEGT.

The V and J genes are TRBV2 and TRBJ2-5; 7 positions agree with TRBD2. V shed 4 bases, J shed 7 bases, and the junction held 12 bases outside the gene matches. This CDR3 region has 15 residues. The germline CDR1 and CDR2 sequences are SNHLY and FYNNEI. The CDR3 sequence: CASSALAVPSGTQYF. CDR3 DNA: TGTGCCAGCAGTGCTCTAGCGGTACCCTCCGGGACCCAGTACTTC. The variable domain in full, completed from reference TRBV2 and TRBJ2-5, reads EPEVTQTPSHQVTQMGQEVILRCVPISNHLYFYWYRQILGQKVEFLVSFYNNEISEKSEIFDDQFSVERPDGSNFTLKIRSTKLEDSAMYFCASSALAVPSGTQYFGPGTRLLVL.